The entry below gives a single T cell receptor beta chain sequence along with its context. Its antigen remains unidentified. These data are taken from a study of T cells expressing NK-cell markers. Study context: Cells sorted as CD3+CD56+NKG2C+, CD3+CD56+NKG2C- and CD3+CD56-NKG2C+ T cells supplied the TCR beta repertoires. Findings and caveats of the study: In several donors, these clonotypes also led the CD3+CD56-NKG2C+ fraction.

TCRdb re-called the 5' RACE reads; every CDR3 protein appears as one record, without DNA. This listing includes tens of thousands of distinct CDR3 sequences. This CDR3 spans 15 amino acids. CDR1 is MNHEY, CDR2 SMNVEV, per germline (reference sequence). The source material was blood T cells: a sorted CD56 or NKG2C T cell subset, CD4+ or CD8+ T cells, or bulk PBMC T cells (not recorded which). The source of this sequence is a woman aged 18 to 75 in good health. The chain uses TRBV27 and TRBJ2-7; absent DNA, TCRdb's TRBD1 call cannot be checked. The chain's CDR3 is CASSLGHRSAYEQYF.